These 5 T cell receptor beta chains were sequenced from one sample in a study of metastatic and nonmetastatic thyroid tumors. TCRdb re-clonotyped the PCR reads through MiXCR. Of 50,000 or so clones listed, roughly a fifth are singletons. Every patient was untreated before thyroid surgery. The sequencing input was blood. The source of these receptors is a male donor with papillary thyroid cancer or a benign thyroid nodule (not recorded which). Some clones in this sample may be carry-over from other donors' samples.

This clone was seen ten or more times. V and J are TRBV15 and TRBJ2-5; TRBD1 matches 7 bases. CDR1 and CDR2 from the germline V gene are LNHNV and YYDKDF (reference sequence). V lost 2 bases and J lost 4; bases outside the gene matches: 7. The CDR3 sequence is 15 residues long. The CDR3 coding sequence is TGTGCCACCAGCAGACACAGGGGAAGGACAGAGACCCAGTACTTC. This sequence encodes CATSRHRGRTETQYF.

This clone was seen at least ten times. The chain is built from TRBV10-1 and TRBJ1-1; TRBD1 is a possible D gene (6 bases). Per the germline V gene, CDR1 is WNHNN and CDR2 is SYGVQD (reference sequence). CDR3 length: 16 residues. Trimming stripped 0 bases from V and 1 base from J, with 12 bases between. This CDR3 reads CASSESGGTRNTEAFF. The CDR3 DNA follows: TGCGCCAGCAGTGAGTCAGGGGGGACAAGGAACACTGAAGCTTTCTTT.

This clone came up many times. V gene TRBV12-5 combines with J gene TRBJ2-1; 13 nucleotides agree with TRBD2. Trimming at V came to 2 bases and at J to 10 bases, leaving 5 bases not matched to a gene. Germline assignment: CDR1 LGHNT and CDR2 FRNRAP. The CDR3 covers 15 residues. This CDR3 reads CASGLPGTSGDEQFF. In DNA form, the CDR3 reads TGTGCTAGTGGTTTGCCCGGGACTAGCGGGGACGAGCAGTTCTTC. Full variable domain (rest looked up from reference TRBV12-5 and TRBJ2-1): DARVTQTPRHKVTEMGQEVTMRCQPILGHNTVFWYRQTMMQGLELLAYFRNRAPLDDSGMPKDRFSAEMPDATLATLKIQPSEPRDSAVYFCASGLPGTSGDEQFFGPGTRLTVL.

This chain joins TRBV30 and TRBJ2-7; D uncertain. This CDR3 has 11 amino acids. CDR1 GTSNPN and CDR2 SVGIG come from the germline V gene (reference sequence). Trimming shortened V by 5 bases and J by 1 base, and 6 bases separated the two germline ends. CDR3 sequence (DNA): TGTGCCTGGGCTTCTTCCTACGAGCAGTACTTC. Its translation: CAWASSYEQYF.

Concerning this clone itself: One base away lies a much larger clone, so this may be a sequencing read error. The CDR3 protein is CASSRAVEQYF. The CDR3 nucleotides read TGTGCCAGCAGCCGAGCGGTCGAGCAGTACTTC. This chain links TRBV6-1 with TRBJ2-7, with D possibly matching TRBD2 (5 bases). Germline CDR1 MNHNS, CDR2 SASEGT. Trimming stripped 6 bases from V and 6 bases from J, with 9 bases between. The CDR3 runs to 11 residues.